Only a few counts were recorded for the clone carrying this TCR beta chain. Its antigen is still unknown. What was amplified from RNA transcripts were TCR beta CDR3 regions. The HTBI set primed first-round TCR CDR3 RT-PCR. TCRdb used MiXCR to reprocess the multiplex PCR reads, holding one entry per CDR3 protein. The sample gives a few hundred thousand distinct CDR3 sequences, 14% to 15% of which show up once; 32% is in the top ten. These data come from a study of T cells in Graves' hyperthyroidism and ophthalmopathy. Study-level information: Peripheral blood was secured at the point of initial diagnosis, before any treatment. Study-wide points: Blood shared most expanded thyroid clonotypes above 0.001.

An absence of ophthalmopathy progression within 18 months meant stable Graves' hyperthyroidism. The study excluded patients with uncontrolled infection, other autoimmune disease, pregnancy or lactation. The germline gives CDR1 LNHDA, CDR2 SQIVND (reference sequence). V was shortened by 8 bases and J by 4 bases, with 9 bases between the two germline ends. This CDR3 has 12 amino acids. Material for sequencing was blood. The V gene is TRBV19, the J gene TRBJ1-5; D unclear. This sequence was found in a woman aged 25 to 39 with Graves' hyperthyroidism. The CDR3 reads CASDDGNQPQHF. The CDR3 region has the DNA TGTGCCAGTGACGACGGAAATCAGCCCCAGCATTTT.